This TCR beta chain was observed in a study of cytomegalovirus exposure and HLA in healthy donors. Findings of the study overall: Analyses of presence/absence relied on an assumption of roughly uniform sequencing depth across donors. Segments of the TCR beta V type were, in most cases, productive about 90% or about 30% of the time in an earlier analysis. Investigators reported 150 to 200 TCR beta chains as tied to cytomegalovirus. Most TCR sequences showed up rarely, but some public TCRs showed up in many donors.

In regard to this clone: Its target is not known.

With 60 Vbeta and 13 Jbeta primers, the PCR was carried out. Assay used: immunoSEQ multiplex PCR; TCRdb lists only in-frame clones, some missing. The repertoire consists of 150,000 to 200,000 clones, with around four fifths occurring once and the leading ten covering 1.1% to 1.5%. V lost 4 bases and J lost 3; bases outside the gene matches: 5. The CDR3 runs to 14 residues. CDR1 and CDR2 from the germline V gene are SNHLY and FYNNEI. This rearrangement joins TRBV2 to TRBJ2-7, with 8 bases lining up with TRBD1. The sample comprised PBMCs. The receptor was derived from a woman aged 25 to 39 in good health and CMV-seronegative. The CDR3 is CASSGQGSLYEQYF. The CDR3 DNA follows: TGTGCCAGCAGTGGACAGGGGTCCCTCTACGAGCAGTACTTC.